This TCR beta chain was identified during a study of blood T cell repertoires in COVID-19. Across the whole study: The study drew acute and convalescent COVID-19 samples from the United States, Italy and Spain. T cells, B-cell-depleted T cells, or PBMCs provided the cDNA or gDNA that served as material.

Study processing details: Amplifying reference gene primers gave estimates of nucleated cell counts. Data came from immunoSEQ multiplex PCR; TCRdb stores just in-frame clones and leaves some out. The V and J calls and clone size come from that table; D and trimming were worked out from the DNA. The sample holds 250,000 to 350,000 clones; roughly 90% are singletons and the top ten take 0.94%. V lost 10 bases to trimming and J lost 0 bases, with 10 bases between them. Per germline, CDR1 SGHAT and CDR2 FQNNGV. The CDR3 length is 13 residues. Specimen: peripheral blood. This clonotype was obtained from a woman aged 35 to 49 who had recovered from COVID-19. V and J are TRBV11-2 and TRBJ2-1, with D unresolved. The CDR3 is CATAASSYNEQFF. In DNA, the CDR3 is TGTGCCACCGCAGCGAGCTCCTACAATGAGCAGTTCTTC.